These T cell receptor beta chains were read from a single sample in a study of blood T cell repertoires in COVID-19. Here immunoSEQ multiplex PCR was the method, and the copy in TCRdb shows in-frame clones only, minus some. The sample includes under 250,000 clones, around 84% of them seen just once. Sequencing was carried out using peripheral blood. Every receptor here comes from a woman aged 18 to 35 with acute or convalescent COVID-19. Each CDR3 is given with its conserved first and last residue. The order of the fields is clone size, V gene, J gene, D gene, CDR3 DNA, CDR3 protein. A D gene is named only where the DNA matches it firmly. Not every row has a clone size; where given, it reads once, few, many or a size class.

-	TRBV6-1	TRBJ1-2	TRBD1	TGTGCCAGCAGTGAAGCGGGACAGGGGGGAGGCTACACCTTC	CASSEAGQGGGYTF
-	TRBV28	TRBJ2-5	TRBD1	TGTGCCAGCAGCGACAGGACAGGCTCGGAAGAGACCCAGTACTTC	CASSDRTGSEETQYF
-	TRBV6-5	TRBJ1-2	-	TGTGCCAGCAGTTCCCCGGGACGGGAGTATGGCTACACCTTC	CASSSPGREYGYTF
-	TRBV4-3	TRBJ2-1	TRBD2	TGCGCCAGCAGCCGACTAGCGTGGGATGAGCAGTTCTTC	CASSRLAWDEQFF
-	TRBV3-1/TRBV3-2	TRBJ1-2	TRBD1	TGTGCCAGCAGCCCTCCGACAGGGATGACCCGGGGTCAGACCTTC	CASSPPTGMTRGQTF
once	TRBV5-4	TRBJ2-6	-	TGTGCCAGCAGCATGGACGGGGGATCTGGGGCCAACGTCCTGACTTTC	CASSMDGGSGANVLTF
few	TRBV11-2	TRBJ1-5	TRBD1	TGTGCCAGCAGCCCGGACAGGGGGCATCAGCCCCAGCATTTT	CASSPDRGHQPQHF
-	TRBV3-1/TRBV3-2	TRBJ2-1	TRBD2	TGTGCCAGCAAAACTAGCGGCTCCTACAATGAGCAGTTCTTC	CASKTSGSYNEQFF
-	TRBV9	TRBJ1-6	TRBD1	TGTGCCAGCAGCATCGGGGACAGGACCTCCCTCCACTTT	CASSIGDRTSLHF
-	TRBV4-3	TRBJ2-5	-	TGCGCCAGCAGCCAAGAGGGACGGAGGGGAGAGACCCAGTACTTC	CASSQEGRRGETQYF
-	TRBV10-3	TRBJ1-2	-	TGTGCCATCAGTAGGACAGACTATGGCTACACCTTC	CAISRTDYGYTF
-	TRBV19	TRBJ2-7	-	TGTGCCAGTAGTATATACGGGGGATACGAGCAGTACTTC	CASSIYGGYEQYF